The 10 T cell receptor beta chains listed next were all sequenced from one sample in a study of blood T cell repertoires in COVID-19. Repertoires were generated with immunoSEQ multiplex PCR, while TCRdb's copy carries only in-frame clones and drops some. Here the sample spans some 260,000 clones, about 90% being singletons. Sequencing was performed on peripheral blood. Receptors originate from a woman aged 70 to 79 with COVID-19, enrolled during active disease.

This sequence joins TRBV18 and TRBJ2-1; tentative D call: TRBD2 (6 bases). Germline CDR1 is KGHSH and CDR2 is LQKENI. V lost 6 bases, J lost 3 bases, and 18 bases lay in between. The CDR3 extends over 16 amino acids. CDR3 bases: TGTGCCAGCTCCCCTACCTCTAGCGCCAGCTACAATGAGCAGTTCTTC. Protein product: CASSPTSSASYNEQFF. Full variable domain (missing parts from reference TRBV18 and TRBJ2-1): NAGVMQNPRHLVRRRGQEARLRCSPMKGHSHVYWYRQLPEEGLKFMVYLQKENIIDESGMPKERFSAEFPKEGPSILRIQQVVRGDSAAYFCASSPTSSASYNEQFFGPGTRLTVL.

The chain employs TRBV11-3 and TRBJ2-7, with 9 bases matching TRBD2. Germline V gene sequence: CDR1 SGHNT, CDR2 YENEEA. The CDR3 extends over 16 amino acids. The trim removed 5 bases at V and 0 bases at J, leaving 8 bases unmatched. The DNA of the CDR3 is TGTGCCAGCAGCAAGACTAGCGGCAAGAGCTCCTACGAGCAGTACTTC. Its translation is CASSKTSGKSSYEQYF.

This clone has a handful of counts. The J gene is TRBJ2-4, the V gene TRBV6-5, with TRBD2 as a possible D gene (6 bases). V lost 0 bases and J lost 0, with 9 bases in between. Germline CDR1 reads MNHEY; CDR2 reads SVGAGI. This CDR3 region has 16 residues. CDR3 protein: CASSYSAGQAKNIQYF. DNA for the CDR3: TGTGCCAGCAGTTACTCCGCGGGGCAAGCCAAAAACATTCAGTACTTC.

This clone appeared once. The V and J genes are TRBV5-4 and TRBJ2-1; D is unclear. CDR3 length: 15 amino acids. Germline V CDR1 and CDR2: SGHNT, YYREEE (reference sequence). V gave up 4 bases and J gave up 2 bases, with 13 bases separating them. The CDR3 reads CASSPRLSTYNEQFF. DNA of the CDR3: TGTGCCAGCAGCCCTCGTTTGAGTACCTACAATGAGCAGTTCTTC.

The chain carries TRBV9 and TRBJ2-1; D is uncertain. The CDR3 loop spans 14 amino acids. From germline, CDR1 is SGDLS and CDR2 YYNGEE. V was pared by 4 bases and J by 4 bases, with 12 bases between. This CDR3 is CASSSRSSYNEQFF. The CDR3 DNA is TGTGCCAGCAGCTCCCGTTCTTCGTACAATGAGCAGTTCTTC.

The J gene is TRBJ2-3, the V gene TRBV5-1, with 9 bases identical to TRBD2. This CDR3 region has 15 residues. Germline values: CDR1 SGHRS, CDR2 YFSETQ. V was pared by 0 bases and J by 3 bases, with 2 bases of the junction left unmatched. As DNA, the CDR3 is TGCGCCAGCAGCTTGGGGCTAGCGGGAACAGATACGCAGTATTTT. Translation gives CASSLGLAGTDTQYF.

This chain joins TRBV7-2 and TRBJ2-1; maybe TRBD1 (5 bases). Per the germline V gene, CDR1 is SGHTA and CDR2 is FQGNSA. The germline V and J ends were trimmed by 2 bases and 7 bases, with 15 bases remaining between them. The CDR3 is 15 amino acids. The chain's CDR3 is CASSLWAGNSNEQFF. Here the CDR3 DNA reads TGTGCCAGCAGCTTATGGGCAGGGAATTCAAATGAGCAGTTCTTC.

This clone was picked up a small number of times. The chain employs TRBV30 and TRBJ2-7, with TRBD2 matching over 8 bases. Per the germline V gene, CDR1 is GTSNPN and CDR2 is SVGIG (reference sequence). Unmatched junction bases numbered 8, after V lost 4 bases and J lost 6 bases. The CDR3 is 13 amino acids. Here the CDR3 DNA reads TGTGCCTGGACCCCGGGGGGGGTAGGCGAGCAGTACTTC. Translated: CAWTPGGVGEQYF.

This chain connects TRBV28 to TRBJ1-4, with D unresolved. CDR1 and CDR2 from the germline V gene are MDHEN and SYDVKM. The CDR3 loop spans 13 amino acids. V dropped 5 bases and J dropped 4 bases, with 8 bases sitting between them. CDR3 coding DNA: TGTGCCAGCAGTCCCCGGTTTAATGAAAAACTGTTTTTT. This gives the protein CASSPRFNEKLFF.

As DNA, the CDR3 is TGTGCCAGCTCACCCTACGTCCAAGAGACCCAGTACTTC. Protein product: CASSPYVQETQYF. The V and J genes are TRBV18 and TRBJ2-5; D is ambiguous. V lost 3 bases, J lost 1 base, and 6 bases lay in between. The CDR3 length is 13 residues. The germline V gene encodes CDR1 KGHSH and CDR2 LQKENI.